A selection of T cell receptor beta chains follows, all from one sample in a study of shared clonotypes between healthy human individuals. This table comes from immunoSEQ multiplex PCR, and its TCRdb copy is limited to in-frame clones, with some not included. The sample lists millions of clones, approximately 92% seen once, with over 0.12% in the top ten. The specimen was naive CD4+ T cells sorted from blood. The receptors stem from a man aged 18 to 30 in good health. Each CDR3 is given with its conserved first and last residue. The D gene is left open where the match is weak. Clone size is shown for a subset of rows, as once, few, many or a class of expanded clone.

D gene	CDR3 length	V gene	clone size	J gene	CDR3 DNA	CDR3 protein
-	15	TRBV27	-	TRBJ1-1	TGTGCCAGCAGTTTAGAAATGGGGCGGAACACTGAAGCTTTCTTT	CASSLEMGRNTEAFF
TRBD2	17	TRBV5-4	once	TRBJ2-7	TGTGCCAGCAGCCCCCGTGGTAGCGGGAGGGCCGGTTACGAGCAGTACTTC	CASSPRGSGRAGYEQYF
TRBD1	15	TRBV6-1	-	TRBJ2-7	TGTGCCAGCAGTAGTAAAAGCGCGGGACAGGGGGTGCAGTACTTC	CASSSKSAGQGVQYF
-	15	TRBV5-6	once	TRBJ1-1	TGTGCCAGCAGCTCAGTGTACAGGATTAACACTGAAGCTTTCTTT	CASSSVYRINTEAFF
TRBD1	15	TRBV19	-	TRBJ1-5	TGTGCCAGTAATGCGGCAGGGGGCAATCATCAGCCCCAGCATTTT	CASNAAGGNHQPQHF
-	13	TRBV5-1	-	TRBJ2-1	TGCGCCAGCAGCTTGGGGGCTGGAAATGAGCAGTTCTTC	CASSLGAGNEQFF
TRBD1	16	TRBV15	once	TRBJ2-1	TGTGCCACCAGCAGAGATTTGGGACAGGGGAGAGGAGAGCAGTTCTTC	CATSRDLGQGRGEQFF
-	14	TRBV6-5	-	TRBJ1-1	TGTGCCAGCACCATCCCTGGACAGAACACTGAAGCTTTCTTT	CASTIPGQNTEAFF
-	16	TRBV6-6	-	TRBJ1-5	TGTGCCAGCAGTTCATCCGACAGCCACAGCAATCAGCCCCAGCATTTT	CASSSSDSHSNQPQHF
-	15	TRBV19	-	TRBJ1-5	TGTGCCAGTAACGGCAGGGTGAATAGCAATCAGCCCCAGCATTTT	CASNGRVNSNQPQHF
-	14	TRBV2	-	TRBJ2-5	TGTGCCAGCAGGGGGGGCCCCAGGGGGGAGACCCAGTACTTC	CASRGGPRGETQYF
TRBD1	16	TRBV18	-	TRBJ1-6	TGTGCCAGCTCACCACTTACAGGGGGTTATAATTCACCCCTCCACTTT	CASSPLTGGYNSPLHF
TRBD1	15	TRBV28	-	TRBJ1-6	TGTGCCAGCATCGATCCGGGACAGGGTAATTCACCCCTCCACTTT	CASIDPGQGNSPLHF
-	15	TRBV2	-	TRBJ1-2	TGTGCCAGCAGTGAAAGGTGGGGGGACCGGGATGGCTACACCTTC	CASSERWGDRDGYTF
-	14	TRBV6-1	once	TRBJ1-1	TGTGCCAGCACCATAGGACATCTGAACACTGAAGCTTTCTTT	CASTIGHLNTEAFF
-	14	TRBV11-2	once	TRBJ2-7	TGTGCCAGCAGCTTTTACTTAGGGAGCTACGAGCAGTACTTC	CASSFYLGSYEQYF
TRBD2	14	TRBV10-2	-	TRBJ2-7	TGCGCCAGCAGTCAGTGGGAGGGATCCTACGAGCAGTACTTC	CASSQWEGSYEQYF
-	13	TRBV5-1	-	TRBJ2-5	TGCGCCAGCAACCCCGGGGCCCAAGAGACCCAGTACTTC	CASNPGAQETQYF
-	13	TRBV10-1	-	TRBJ2-5	TGCGCCAGCAGTCTAACCATCCAAGAGACCCAGTACTTC	CASSLTIQETQYF
TRBD2	16	TRBV5-6	-	TRBJ2-5	TGTGCCAGCACCCCCCTCGGGGCTAGCGGGAAGGAGACCCAGTACTTC	CASTPLGASGKETQYF
TRBD1	17	TRBV5-4	-	TRBJ1-1	TGTGCCAGCAGCTTGCTACAGGGGGCGATTGTGAACACTGAAGCTTTCTTT	CASSLLQGAIVNTEAFF
-	16	TRBV6-1	-	TRBJ2-7	TGTGCCAGCAGTGAAGGGCCGGGGAGGAGCTCCTACGAGCAGTACTTC	CASSEGPGRSSYEQYF
-	15	TRBV2	-	TRBJ1-4	TGTGCCAGCAGACTTACAGGGACAACTAATGAAAAACTGTTTTTT	CASRLTGTTNEKLFF
-	13	TRBV10-3	-	TRBJ2-3	TGTGCCACCCATGCCGGGAGCGCAGATACGCAGTATTTT	CATHAGSADTQYF
-	15	TRBV9	-	TRBJ2-1	TGTGCCAGCAGCGTAGTAGGGAGGTTGGGCAATGAGCAGTTCTTC	CASSVVGRLGNEQFF
-	13	TRBV7-2	-	TRBJ1-2	TGTGCCAGCAGCCCCCGAACAAACTATGGCTACACCTTC	CASSPRTNYGYTF
-	14	TRBV10-3	-	TRBJ1-2	TGTGCCATCAGTGCGTACCCGACAGAATATGGCTACACCTTC	CAISAYPTEYGYTF
TRBD2	18	TRBV30	-	TRBJ2-1	TGTGCCTGGAGTGCGACCGGGACAGGACTAGCGGACTACAATGAGCAGTTCTTC	CAWSATGTGLADYNEQFF
-	12	TRBV10-3	once	TRBJ1-2	TGTGCCATCAGGAGGACAGAGGATGGCTACACCTTC	CAIRRTEDGYTF
TRBD1	18	TRBV5-1	once	TRBJ1-5	TGCGCCAGCAGCTTGGCCCCGTCTAACACAGGGGGCAATCAGCCCCAGCATTTT	CASSLAPSNTGGNQPQHF
TRBD1	13	TRBV6-1	-	TRBJ1-1	TGTGCCAGCAGTAGACAGGGGGCCTCTGAAGCTTTCTTT	CASSRQGASEAFF
-	11	TRBV6-5	-	TRBJ2-1	TGTGCCAGCAGCTACGGGAATGAGCAGTTCTTC	CASSYGNEQFF
TRBD1	14	TRBV6-1	-	TRBJ2-7	TGTGCCAGCGATCCGGGACAGGGGTCCTACGAGCAGTACTTC	CASDPGQGSYEQYF
TRBD1	14	TRBV10-3	-	TRBJ1-2	TGTGCCATCGGGGCGGGACAGGGGGAATATGGCTACACCTTC	CAIGAGQGEYGYTF
-	14	TRBV7-9	-	TRBJ1-6	TGTGCCAGCAGCTCTGGGGGGAAGAATTCACCCCTCCACTTT	CASSSGGKNSPLHF
-	15	TRBV4-1	-	TRBJ1-1	TGCGCCAGCAGCCAAGTGTTGGGGGCGCCCACTGAAGCTTTCTTT	CASSQVLGAPTEAFF
TRBD1	15	TRBV25-1	-	TRBJ2-3	TGTGCCAGCAGTGGACGGGACAGGGTGGCAGATACGCAGTATTTT	CASSGRDRVADTQYF
TRBD1	15	TRBV6-1	-	TRBJ2-7	TGTGCCAGCAGGACCGACAGGGGCGCGGGGTACGAGCAGTACTTC	CASRTDRGAGYEQYF
-	14	TRBV6-5	-	TRBJ1-5	TGTGCCAGCAGTTCAGGGTATCGGAATCAGCCCCAGCATTTT	CASSSGYRNQPQHF
-	17	TRBV2	-	TRBJ2-3	TGTGCCAGCAGTGAACCCTGGGGGTCGGGGACCACAGATACGCAGTATTTT	CASSEPWGSGTTDTQYF
-	17	TRBV5-8	once	TRBJ1-6	TGTGCCAGCAGTCTTGGGGGTACCCGGCGCTATAATTCACCCCTCCACTTT	CASSLGGTRRYNSPLHF
TRBD1	14	TRBV2	once	TRBJ2-7	TGTGCCAGCAGTGGACAGGGGGCATCGGGAGAGCAGTACTTC	CASSGQGASGEQYF